This TCR beta chain was documented in a study of immune evolution from preneoplasia to lung adenocarcinoma. Each case's diagnosis was confirmed by two pathologists on H&E. After pathologic assessment, macro-dissection selected premalignant or tumor cells for extraction. The CDR3 covers 14 residues. The germline CDR1 and CDR2 sequences are KGHSH and LQKENI. V dropped 3 bases and J dropped 4 bases, with 13 bases sitting between them. For this clone: Its specificity is unknown.

Findings of the study overall: Top clone share appeared to fall from AAH through AIS, MIA, adenocarcinoma.

Repertoires were generated with immunoSEQ multiplex PCR, while TCRdb's copy carries only in-frame clones and drops some. Altogether 5,000 to 6,000 clones are present, about 70% being singletons, with the ten largest covering 5.5% to 8%. This TCR was recovered from a person aged 55-79 years with lung adenocarcinoma. Sequencing was performed on FFPE lung adenocarcinoma in situ tissue. The genes are TRBV18 and TRBJ2-7; TRBD1 is a possible D gene (6 bases). CDR3 in DNA: TGTGCCAGCTCACCGACAGGAGCGGAGTACGAGCAGTACTTC. This translates into CASSPTGAEYEQYF.